One and the same sample provided the 17 T cell receptor beta chains below, sequenced in a study of shared clonotypes between healthy human individuals. Only CD45RO-negative cells positively selected for CCR7 counted as naive CD8 cells, so terminally differentiated effector memory CD45RA+ cells were excluded. Sequencing was performed with immunoSEQ multiplex PCR; in TCRdb, only in-frame clones are kept and a portion is missing. The table has more than 500,000 clones, about 95% seen once. Material for sequencing was naive CD8+ T cells sorted from blood. The receptor set was obtained from a woman aged 25 to 39 in good health.

This rearrangement joins TRBV15 to TRBJ1-5; 7 nucleotides line up with TRBD1. V dropped 5 bases and J dropped 4; count of bases not matched to a gene: 5. There are 14 residues in the CDR3. The germline V gene encodes CDR1 LNHNV and CDR2 YYDKDF (reference sequence). The CDR3 is CATSGGQLNQPQHF. The CDR3 DNA reads TGTGCCACCAGCGGGGGACAGTTGAATCAGCCCCAGCATTTT.

The chain carries TRBV25-1 and TRBJ2-7; D perhaps matches TRBD2 (6 bases). Trimming cost V 0 bases and J 5 bases, with 17 bases left between them. The CDR3 runs to 16 residues. Germline-derived CDR1 and CDR2 are MGHDK and SYGVNS. The CDR3 sequence is CASSEYPREWHDEQYF. The CDR3 DNA is TGTGCCAGCAGTGAATATCCCCGGGAGTGGCACGACGAGCAGTACTTC.

The V call is TRBV15, the J call TRBJ1-5; D ambiguous. Germline CDR1 reads LNHNV; CDR2 reads YYDKDF (reference sequence). The CDR3 totals 12 residues. V lost 0 bases, J lost 4 bases, and 1 base lay in between. The CDR3 loop reads CATSRDNQPQHF. CDR3 sequence (DNA): TGTGCCACCAGCAGAGATAATCAGCCCCAGCATTTT. The full variable domain, completed using reference TRBV15 and TRBJ1-5, is DAMVIQNPRYQVTQFGKPVTLSCSQTLNHNVMYWYQQKSSQAPKLLFHYYDKDFNNEADTPDNFQSRRPNTSFCFLDIRSPGLGDTAMYLCATSRDNQPQHFGDGTRLSIL.

This clone was counted between two and nine times. This chain uses TRBV28 with TRBJ1-5, with D uncertain. The germline V gene has CDR1 MDHEN and CDR2 SYDVKM. The CDR3 has 11 amino acids. V dropped 6 bases and J dropped 4 bases, with 4 bases sitting between them. Written as DNA, the CDR3 is TGTGCCAGCAGCCATAATCAGCCCCAGCATTTT. It yields the protein CASSHNQPQHF.

J is TRBJ2-1 and V is TRBV13; possibly TRBD2 for D (6 bases). CDR1 PRHDT and CDR2 FYEKMQ come from the germline V gene (reference sequence). Trimming pared 3 bases from V and 3 bases from J, leaving 15 bases between. The CDR3 runs to 16 residues. The CDR3 loop is CASSLGHSGDYNEQFF. CDR3 in DNA: TGTGCCAGCAGCTTGGGCCATAGCGGAGACTACAATGAGCAGTTCTTC.

The rearrangement links TRBV7-7 to TRBJ2-2, with 10 positions matching TRBD2. Germline CDR1 SSHAT, CDR2 FNYEAQ (reference sequence). Trimming at V came to 2 bases and at J to 6 bases, leaving 6 bases not matched to a gene. CDR3 length: 16 residues. The CDR3 DNA sequence: TGTGCCAGCAGCTTATTCTCTAGCGGGAGCTCCGGGGAGCTGTTTTTT. Translation gives CASSLFSSGSSGELFF.

A note on this clone: The same CDR3 arises from other DNA sequences in this sample as well. The gene calls are TRBV11-2 and TRBJ1-1; D is unresolved. This CDR3 has 14 residues. Germline V lookup: CDR1 SGHAT, CDR2 FQNNGV. Trimming left V 4 bases short and J 0 bases short, with 9 bases between. CDR3 sequence: CASSSGGLNTEAFF. The CDR3 nucleotides read TGTGCCAGCAGCTCCGGAGGGTTGAACACTGAAGCTTTCTTT.

This chain uses TRBV15 with TRBJ2-3; 9 bases match TRBD2. This CDR3 has 19 amino acids. CDR1 LNHNV and CDR2 YYDKDF come from the germline V gene (reference sequence). V shed 0 bases and J 2 bases; nucleotides not matched to a gene: 12. The CDR3 DNA is TGTGCCACCAGCAGAGATTGGAGTCTTGGCGGGAGGGACACAGATACGCAGTATTTT. Protein sequence: CATSRDWSLGGRDTDTQYF. The full variable domain, rest sourced from reference TRBV15 and TRBJ2-3, is DAMVIQNPRYQVTQFGKPVTLSCSQTLNHNVMYWYQQKSSQAPKLLFHYYDKDFNNEADTPDNFQSRRPNTSFCFLDIRSPGLGDTAMYLCATSRDWSLGGRDTDTQYFGPGTRLTVL.

The rearrangement uses TRBV7-9 and TRBJ2-6; either TRBD1 or TRBD2 may supply D (5 bases each). Trimming pared 8 bases from V and 0 bases from J, leaving 17 bases between. This CDR3 comprises 17 residues. Per the germline V gene, CDR1 is SEHNR and CDR2 is FQNEAQ (reference sequence). The CDR3 nucleotides read TGTGCCAGCTCTTTCCCGAGGGACCTCTCTGGGGCCAACGTCCTGACTTTC. Its protein is CASSFPRDLSGANVLTF.

CDR3 bases: TGTGCCAGCAGCTTAGTCCGGGACACGACATCCTACGAGCAGTACTTC. It encodes CASSLVRDTTSYEQYF. The genes are TRBV7-8 and TRBJ2-7, with a tentative D call TRBD1 (6 bases). The CDR3 consists of 16 residues. Germline assignment: CDR1 SGHVS and CDR2 FQNEAQ. V lost 1 base, J lost 1 base, and 14 bases lay in between.

This sequence joins TRBV19 and TRBJ2-7; D call uncertain. Germline V gives CDR1 LNHDA, CDR2 SQIVND (reference sequence). The V and J ends lost 3 bases and 5 bases respectively, with 8 bases between them. The CDR3 loop spans 12 amino acids. CDR3 in DNA: TGTGCCAGTAGTATCGGAGCCCACGAGCAGTACTTC. This encodes CASSIGAHEQYF.

CDR3 amino acids: CASFNPGGRAVETQYF. The CDR3 coding sequence is TGTGCCAGCTTCAATCCAGGCGGGAGGGCCGTTGAGACCCAGTACTTC. The V and J genes are TRBV7-6 and TRBJ2-5, with 9 bases that match TRBD2. Unmatched junction bases numbered 15, after V lost 8 bases and J lost 5 bases. The CDR3 loop spans 16 amino acids. CDR1 and CDR2 from the germline V gene are SGHVS and FNYEAQ.

V is TRBV19 and J is TRBJ2-7; 8 nucleotides line up with TRBD1. With V trimmed by 5 bases and J by 2 bases, 5 bases remained unmatched. The CDR3 covers 14 residues. CDR1 is LNHDA, CDR2 SQIVND, per germline (reference sequence). The CDR3 region has the DNA TGTGCCAGTAGTTCCGGACAGGGTCCCTACGAGCAGTACTTC. Its translation: CASSSGQGPYEQYF.

V usage is TRBV27 and J usage is TRBJ2-7, with 8 bases that match TRBD1. There are 14 residues in the CDR3. The ends lost 3 bases at V and 7 bases at J; junction bases unmatched: 8. The germline CDR1 and CDR2 sequences are MNHEY and SMNVEV (reference sequence). The CDR3: CASSFGTGSGEQYF. The DNA of the CDR3 is TGTGCCAGCAGTTTCGGGACAGGCTCGGGGGAGCAGTACTTC.

The CDR3 nucleotides read TGTGCCAGCAGTAGGACAGGGGGTTCCTATGGCTACACCTTC. This codes for CASSRTGGSYGYTF. The chain employs TRBV28 and TRBJ1-2; 10 positions match TRBD1. CDR1 and CDR2 from the germline V gene are MDHEN and SYDVKM. This CDR3 has 14 amino acids. The ends lost 5 bases at V and 4 bases at J; junction bases unmatched: 4.

The rearrangement joins TRBV29-1 to TRBJ1-2; no clear D. Germline V gene sequence: CDR1 SQVTM, CDR2 ANQGSEA. V lost 3 bases to trimming and J lost 0 bases, with 14 bases between them. The CDR3 has 15 residues. Here the CDR3 reads CSVEEGPKPNYGYTF. The DNA of the CDR3 is TGCAGCGTTGAGGAAGGCCCCAAGCCTAACTATGGCTACACCTTC.

The chain employs TRBV11-1 and TRBJ2-7; 8 bases fit TRBD2. V lost 2 bases, J lost 4 bases, and 10 bases stayed unmatched. The CDR3 is 16 residues long. Germline V lookup: CDR1 SGHAT, CDR2 FQDESV (reference sequence). CDR3 sequence (DNA): TGTGCCAGCAGCTTATACAGCGGGAGTATTCGTTACGAGCAGTACTTC. Translating gives CASSLYSGSIRYEQYF. The entire variable domain, with the rest obtained from reference TRBV11-1 and TRBJ2-7, is as follows: EAEVAQSPRYKITEKSQAVAFWCDPISGHATLYWYRQILGQGPELLVQFQDESVVDDSQLPKDRFSAERLKGVDSTLKIQPAELGDSAMYLCASSLYSGSIRYEQYFGPGTRLTVT.